This T cell receptor beta chain was captured in a study of T cell responses to AZD1222 COVID-19 vaccine. Findings of the study overall: Targeting of unmutated variant regions was reportedly seen in nearly half of spike-specific TCRs. The sample set comprised mostly white British donors with more females, and clonal diversity was possibly underestimated. Repertoire sampling was restricted to post-peak T cell response timepoints.

Regarding this clone: Its antigen is unidentified.

Doses given second, at about 4 or about 12 weeks, were pooled. TCRdb keeps only in-frame clones here, not all; method: immunoSEQ multiplex PCR. The sample shows 110,000 or so clones, approximately 90% of them seen only once. The germline V gene has CDR1 MDHEN and CDR2 SYDVKM. The V gene end was trimmed by 8 bases and the J gene end by 5 bases; junction bases not matched to a gene: 8. The CDR3 length is 13 residues. The specimen was peripheral blood, collected 28 days after the second AZD1222 dose. The rearrangement joins TRBV28 to TRBJ2-5; TRBD2 agrees at 7 bases. The receptor comes from an adult who received the AZD1222 COVID-19 vaccine. CDR3 in DNA: TGTGCCAGCGTGGGCGGGGGACGCGAGACCCAGTACTTC. Protein sequence: CASVGGGRETQYF.